The source of this TCR beta chain is a study of T cells in Graves' hyperthyroidism and ophthalmopathy. Study summary: Upon initial diagnosis and before any treatment, peripheral blood was collected.

This clonotype came up many times. As yet, its antigen is unknown. Study results and limitations: In the blood, most expanded thyroid clonotypes above 0.001 appeared as well.

Lactation, pregnancy, other autoimmune disease or uncontrolled infection excluded patients. RNA transcripts yielded amplified TCR beta CDR3 regions. The HTBI primer set was used in a first-round RT-PCR of the TCR CDR3. MiXCR was run by TCRdb on the multiplex PCR reads, yielding one entry per CDR3 protein. Of 300,000 to 450,000 distinct CDR3 sequences in the sample, approximately 13% were seen once. CDR1 is SGHDN, CDR2 FVKESK, per germline. The CDR3 runs 13 residues. Trimming left V 0 bases short and J 10 bases short, with 10 bases between. The sample was blood. This sequence was found in a man in his thirties or forties with Graves' hyperthyroidism that later progressed to Graves' ophthalmopathy. V is TRBV14 and J is TRBJ2-1; D is uncertain. CDR3 DNA: TGTGCCAGCAGCCAAGATAACAGCCTGGAGCAGTTCTTC. It translates to CASSQDNSLEQFF. Full variable domain (rest looked up from reference TRBV14 and TRBJ2-1): EAGVTQFPSHSVIEKGQTVTLRCDPISGHDNLYWYRRVMGKEIKFLLHFVKESKQDESGMPNNRFLAERTGGTYSTLKVQPAELEDSGVYFCASSQDNSLEQFFGPGTRLTVL.